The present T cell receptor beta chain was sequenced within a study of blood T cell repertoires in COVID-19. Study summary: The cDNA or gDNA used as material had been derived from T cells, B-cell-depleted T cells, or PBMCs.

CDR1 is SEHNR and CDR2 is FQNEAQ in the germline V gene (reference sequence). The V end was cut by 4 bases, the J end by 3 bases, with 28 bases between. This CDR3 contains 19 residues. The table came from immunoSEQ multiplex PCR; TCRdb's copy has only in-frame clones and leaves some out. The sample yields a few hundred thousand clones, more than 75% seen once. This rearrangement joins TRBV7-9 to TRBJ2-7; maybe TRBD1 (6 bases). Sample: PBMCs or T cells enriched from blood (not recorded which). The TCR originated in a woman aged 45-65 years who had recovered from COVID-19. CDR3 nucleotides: TGTGCCAGCAGCTCTTCTTTGGGGGCCAAAAACCGATTTATCTACGAGCAGTACTTC. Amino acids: CASSSSLGAKNRFIYEQYF.